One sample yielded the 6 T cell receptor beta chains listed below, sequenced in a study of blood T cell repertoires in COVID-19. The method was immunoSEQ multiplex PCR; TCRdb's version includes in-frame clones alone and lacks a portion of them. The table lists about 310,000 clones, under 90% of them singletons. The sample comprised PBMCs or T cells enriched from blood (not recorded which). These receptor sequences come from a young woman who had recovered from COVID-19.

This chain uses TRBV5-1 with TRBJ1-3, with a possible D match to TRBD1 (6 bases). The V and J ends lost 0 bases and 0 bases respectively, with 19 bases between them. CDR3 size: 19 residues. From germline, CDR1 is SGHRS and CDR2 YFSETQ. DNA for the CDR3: TGCGCCAGCAGCTTGGGGCAGGGGTTCACACAAATCTCTGGAAACACCATATATTTT. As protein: CASSLGQGFTQISGNTIYF.

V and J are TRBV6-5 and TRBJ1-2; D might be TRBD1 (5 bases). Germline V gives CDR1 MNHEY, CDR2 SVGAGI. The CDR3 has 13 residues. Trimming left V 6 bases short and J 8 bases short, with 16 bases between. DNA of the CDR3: TGTGCCAGCAGGCTTTCGGGGGATGGCGGCTACACCTTC. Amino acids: CASRLSGDGGYTF.

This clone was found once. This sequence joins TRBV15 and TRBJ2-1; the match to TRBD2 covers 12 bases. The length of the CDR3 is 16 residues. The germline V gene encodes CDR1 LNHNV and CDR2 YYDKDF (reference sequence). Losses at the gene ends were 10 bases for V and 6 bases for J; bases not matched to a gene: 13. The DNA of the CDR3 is TGTGCCAGCGGGACTAGCGGGTTTTTCCCCCCCAATGAGCAGTTCTTC. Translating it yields CASGTSGFFPPNEQFF.

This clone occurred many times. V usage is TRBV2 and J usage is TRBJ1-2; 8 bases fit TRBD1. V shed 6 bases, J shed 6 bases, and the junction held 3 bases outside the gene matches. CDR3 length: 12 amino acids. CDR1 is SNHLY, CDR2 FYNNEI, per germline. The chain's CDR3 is CASRLTGDGYTF. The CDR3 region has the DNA TGTGCCAGCAGATTGACAGGGGATGGCTACACCTTC.

The CDR3 DNA follows: TGTGCCAGCAGCCCCAAAGGAGGCTATGGCACTGAAGCTTTCTTT. Translating gives CASSPKGGYGTEAFF. The rearrangement joins TRBV7-3 to TRBJ1-1; no definite D call. From germline, CDR1 is SGHTA and CDR2 FQGTGA. Trimming stripped 5 bases from V and 4 bases from J, with 17 bases between. This CDR3 is 15 amino acids long. Drawing the rest from reference TRBV7-3 and TRBJ1-1, the complete variable domain is GAGVSQTPSNKVTEKGKYVELRCDPISGHTALYWYRQSLGQGPEFLIYFQGTGAADDSGLPNDRFFAVRPEGSVSTLKIQRTERGDSAVYLCASSPKGGYGTEAFFGQGTRLTVV.

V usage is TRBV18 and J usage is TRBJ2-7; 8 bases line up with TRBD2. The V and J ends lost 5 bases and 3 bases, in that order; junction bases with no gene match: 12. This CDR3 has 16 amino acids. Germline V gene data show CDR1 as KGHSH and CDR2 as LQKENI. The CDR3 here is CASSGLLSGSGYEQYF. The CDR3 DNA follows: TGTGCCAGCTCAGGCCTACTAAGCGGGAGTGGCTACGAGCAGTACTTC.